The 19 T cell receptor beta chains reported below all come from one sample, sequenced in a study of blood T cell repertoires in COVID-19 (dated by TCRdb to about 2020). The library was produced with the immunoSEQ multiplex PCR assay. Not all clones reach the TCRdb copy of this immuneACCESS table, which keeps in-frame sequences only. Checked studies attribute under half of the gap to unresolved V genes and leave the rest unexplained. The sample table lists about 160,000 clones, around 80% of them with a count of one. 3% to 3.5% of the sample is taken by the ten largest. The sequenced sample was PBMCs or T cells enriched from blood (not recorded which). The receptors were sampled from an older woman who had recovered from COVID-19.

The chain has TRBV5-1 and TRBJ2-1; TRBD1 is a possible D gene (6 bases). The CDR3 consists of 15 residues. Trimming shortened V by 6 bases and J by 0 bases, and 13 bases separated the two germline ends. Germline V gives CDR1 SGHRS, CDR2 YFSETQ. The CDR3 DNA reads TGCGCCAGCACTTCGCAGGGGTACTCCTACAATGAGCAGTTCTTC. It codes for CASTSQGYSYNEQFF.

This rearrangement joins TRBV2 to TRBJ1-5, with 7 bases that match TRBD1. Germline lookup yields CDR1 SNHLY and CDR2 FYNNEI. V trimming: 8 bases; J trimming: 1 base; junction bases outside the gene matches: 5. The CDR3 totals 14 residues. The CDR3 sequence is CASGKQGSNQPQHF. The CDR3 DNA sequence: TGTGCCAGCGGGAAACAGGGGAGCAATCAGCCCCAGCATTTT.

The CDR3 bases are TGTGCCAGCAGCTCCAGACAGGGGTCCCTCTCACCCCTCCACTTT. This sequence encodes CASSSRQGSLSPLHF. The gene calls are TRBV5-8 and TRBJ1-6, with 8 bases that match TRBD1. CDR3 length equals 15 residues. From germline, CDR1 is SGHTS and CDR2 YDEGEE. V lost 3 bases, J lost 10 bases, and 9 bases stayed unmatched.

CDR3 region: CSAFRAYGGNEQFF. The CDR3 region has the DNA TGCAGCGCCTTCAGGGCCTACGGGGGCAATGAGCAGTTCTTC. V is TRBV29-1 and J is TRBJ2-1; maybe TRBD2 (6 bases). Trimming took off 7 bases at V and 6 bases at J, with 19 bases between the two ends. The CDR3 covers 14 residues. Germline CDR1 and CDR2: SQVTM and ANQGSEA.

The CDR3, as DNA: TGTGCCAGCTCACCTACCCGTGGACAGGGGGATAACACTGAAGCTTTCTTT. Its translation is CASSPTRGQGDNTEAFF. This sequence joins TRBV18 and TRBJ1-1; 10 nucleotides agree with TRBD1. CDR1 and CDR2 (germline): KGHSH, LQKENI. The CDR3 is made up of 17 amino acids. V lost 3 bases and J lost 2; bases outside the gene matches: 9.

The chain couples TRBV30 to TRBJ1-1; weak D call: TRBD1 (6 bases). V was pared by 5 bases and J by 1 base, with 8 bases between. Germline V lookup: CDR1 GTSNPN, CDR2 SVGIG (reference sequence). The CDR3 loop spans 12 amino acids. The CDR3 loop is CAWVTGNTEAFF. DNA of the CDR3: TGTGCCTGGGTGACAGGGAACACTGAAGCTTTCTTT.

The chain recombines TRBV9 with TRBJ2-5, with TRBD2 as a possible D gene (5 bases). This CDR3 has 15 amino acids. Trimming removed 1 base from V and 5 bases from J, with 15 bases in between. Per germline, CDR1 SGDLS and CDR2 YYNGEE. CDR3 sequence: CASSVSSSTMETQYF. As DNA, the CDR3 is TGTGCCAGCAGCGTATCGTCTAGCACGATGGAGACCCAGTACTTC.

This clone was picked up one time. The rearrangement links TRBV18 to TRBJ2-5; possible D gene TRBD2, 6 bases. The CDR3 is made up of 12 amino acids. With 4 bases removed from V and 5 bases from J, the gap between germline ends came to 8 bases. Germline CDR1 KGHSH, CDR2 LQKENI. The CDR3 nucleotides are TGTGCCAGCTCACTACGGGAGGAGACCCAGTACTTC. It translates to CASSLREETQYF.

V gene TRBV9 combines with J gene TRBJ1-2, with D uncertain. CDR3 size: 11 residues. CDR1 SGDLS and CDR2 YYNGEE come from the germline V gene. Trimming removed 3 bases at V and 6 bases at J, with 6 bases between. CDR3 in amino acids: CASSGADGYTF. The CDR3, as DNA: TGTGCCAGCAGCGGGGCAGATGGCTACACCTTC.

This chain connects TRBV11-2 to TRBJ2-7, with 9 positions matching TRBD1. Germline-derived CDR1 and CDR2 are SGHAT and FQNNGV. The CDR3 covers 14 residues. Trimming removed 4 bases from V and 5 bases from J; junction bases left unmatched: 6. CDR3 loop: CASSSRDRVHEQYF. DNA for the CDR3: TGTGCCAGCAGCTCCCGGGACAGGGTACACGAGCAGTACTTC.

V gene TRBV29-1 combines with J gene TRBJ1-1; 7 bases agree with TRBD1. Germline values: CDR1 SQVTM, CDR2 ANQGSEA. The CDR3 consists of 13 residues. J was trimmed by 5 bases and V by 4 bases; bases with no gene match: 7. In nucleotides, the CDR3 is TGCAGCGTTGTTGTCAGGGGGTCGACTGAAGCTTTCTTT. It is translated as CSVVVRGSTEAFF.

The genes are TRBV2 and TRBJ2-5; TRBD2 matches at 9 bases. After removal of 6 bases from V and 5 bases from J, the junction contained 13 bases not matched to a gene. The CDR3 is made up of 16 amino acids. CDR1 SNHLY and CDR2 FYNNEI come from the germline V gene. The CDR3 loop is CASSPLLAGVRETQYF. CDR3 in DNA: TGTGCCAGCAGCCCACTTTTAGCGGGGGTCCGGGAGACCCAGTACTTC.

This chain joins TRBV9 and TRBJ2-7, with a possible D match to TRBD1 (5 bases). V was trimmed by 0 bases and J by 4 bases, leaving 14 bases between them. Germline CDR1 SGDLS, CDR2 YYNGEE. CDR3 length: 15 residues. CDR3 in amino acids: CASSVGGQGTYEQYF. For the CDR3, the DNA is TGTGCCAGCAGCGTAGGGGGTCAGGGAACATACGAGCAGTACTTC.

This clone was counted only a few times. For the CDR3, the DNA is TGTGCCAGCAGCCGCCAGGGGTGGGCTTATGAGCAGTTCTTC. It encodes CASSRQGWAYEQFF. V usage is TRBV11-3 and J usage is TRBJ2-1; D might be TRBD1 (6 bases). Deletions cut 5 bases from V and 8 bases from J, with 16 bases between. CDR3 length: 14 residues. Germline CDR1 is SGHNT and CDR2 is YENEEA.

V usage is TRBV2 and J usage is TRBJ2-5; TRBD2 matches at 8 bases. Germline V gives CDR1 SNHLY, CDR2 FYNNEI. The trim removed 8 bases at V and 6 bases at J, leaving 11 bases unmatched. This CDR3 spans 14 amino acids. CDR3 bases: TGTGCCAGCCGATATCAGGGACTAGAAAAGACCCAGTACTTC. This gives the protein CASRYQGLEKTQYF.

This clone was observed a few times. Other nucleotide sequences from this sample produce the same CDR3. This chain links TRBV4-2 with TRBJ2-7, with 7 bases lining up with TRBD1. After removal of 0 bases from V and 0 bases from J, the junction contained 5 bases not matched to a gene. CDR3 length: 16 residues. Germline assignment: CDR1 LGHNA and CDR2 YNFKEQ. This chain's CDR3 is CASSQDLRDSSYEQYF. DNA for the CDR3: TGTGCCAGCAGCCAAGATCTTCGGGACAGCTCCTACGAGCAGTACTTC.

This clone was counted once. The gene calls are TRBV19 and TRBJ1-3; TRBD1 aligns across 7 bases. Looked up from germline, CDR1 is LNHDA and CDR2 is SQIVND (reference sequence). The J segment lost 0 bases and the V segment lost 8 bases, leaving 7 bases of the junction unmatched. The CDR3 has 15 residues. The CDR3 DNA is TGTGCCAGTTCCAGGGACAGCAGCTCTGGAAACACCATATATTTT. Translating gives CASSRDSSSGNTIYF. The full variable domain, its missing parts supplied by reference TRBV19 and TRBJ1-3, is DGGITQSPKYLFRKEGQNVTLSCEQNLNHDAMYWYRQDPGQGLRLIYYSQIVNDFQKGDIAEGYSVSREKKESFPLTVTSAQKNPTAFYLCASSRDSSSGNTIYFGEGSWLTVV.

This clone occurred a few times. The rearrangement uses TRBV5-1 and TRBJ2-3; 8 bases align to TRBD2. With V trimmed by 0 bases and J by 6 bases, 3 bases remained unmatched. Germline lookup yields CDR1 SGHRS and CDR2 YFSETQ. There are 14 residues in the CDR3. CDR3 sequence: CASSLAAGGDTQYF. CDR3 in DNA: TGCGCCAGCAGCTTGGCTGCGGGGGGCGATACGCAGTATTTT.

This chain joins TRBV4-1 and TRBJ2-2; D is undetermined. Between the trimmed V and J ends, which lost 4 bases and 2 bases, there was a span of 11 bases. Germline CDR1 reads MGHRA; CDR2 reads YSYEKL. The length of the CDR3 is 15 residues. The CDR3 spells CASSPSHPNTGELFF. DNA for the CDR3: TGCGCCAGCAGCCCAAGCCATCCAAACACCGGGGAGCTGTTTTTT.